Listed below are T cell receptor beta chains from one sample, sequenced in a study of T-cell reconstitution after alpha-beta-depleted transplantation in children. Each CDR3 protein gets one entry after TCRdb re-called the PCR reads with MiXCR. Of about a million distinct CDR3 sequences in the sample, 25% to 30% are singletons; the top ten hold 28%. This specimen was PBMCs, mostly from graft donor cells, taken 360 days after TCRalphabeta/CD19-depleted stem cell transplant. All receptors derive from a boy younger than two who had a stem cell transplant for SCID, so the T cells may come from the graft donor. Both conserved end residues are part of each CDR3. The D gene is left open where the match is weak. The size of a clone is reported for some rows only, either as once, few or many, or as a class for expanded clones.

>TRBV12-3/TRBV12-4|TRBJ2-2|NA|TRBD2|15
TGTGCCAGCAGTCCCGTACTAGCGGGGGCCGGGGAGCTGTTTTTT
CASSPVLAGAGELFF
>TRBV5-5|TRBJ2-7|NA|NA|15
TGTGCCAGCAGCTTGACCGGGACTCTTACCTACGAGCAGTACTTC
CASSLTGTLTYEQYF
>TRBV5-1|TRBJ1-1|NA|NA|15
TGCGCCAGCAGGTACGGGGGCAGGCTGAACACTGAAGCTTTCTTT
CASRYGGRLNTEAFF
>TRBV7-3|TRBJ1-1|NA|NA|13
TGTGCCAGCAGCCCCACAGGGTCTGGGGAAGCTTTCTTT
CASSPTGSGEAFF
>TRBV12-3/TRBV12-4|TRBJ2-2|few|TRBD1|16
TGTGCCAGCAGCCGCGACAGGGGGCCTGACACCGGGGAGCTGTTTTTT
CASSRDRGPDTGELFF
>TRBV30|TRBJ1-1|NA|NA|13
TGTGCCTGGACGACCCAGCGGAACACTGAAGCTTTCTTT
CAWTTQRNTEAFF
>TRBV29-1|TRBJ1-2|few|NA|13
TGCAGCGTTGACTTGGCTCCTAACTATGGCTACACCTTC
CSVDLAPNYGYTF
>TRBV6-5|TRBJ2-6|NA|TRBD2|19
TGTGCCAGCAGTTATCCCGGGAGGAGAGAGTCCTCTGGGGCCAACGTCCTGACTTTC
CASSYPGRRESSGANVLTF
>TRBV20-1|TRBJ2-2|NA|TRBD2|13
TGCAGTGCTAGGTGGCGGGGGGCCGGGGAGCTGTTTTTT
CSARWRGAGELFF
>TRBV11-2|TRBJ2-5|NA|TRBD2|17
TGTGCCAGCAGCTTAACTAGCGGGGGCGTGATGGGAGAGACCCAGTACTTC
CASSLTSGGVMGETQYF
>TRBV29-1|TRBJ2-1|few|NA|12
TGCAGCGTTGTGGGGTCCTATAATGAGCAGTTCTTC
CSVVGSYNEQFF
>TRBV11-1|TRBJ2-2|NA|NA|18
TGTGCCAGCAGCTTACCCAGAGACAGGATGGTTTACACCGGGGAGCTGTTTTTT
CASSLPRDRMVYTGELFF
>TRBV5-1|TRBJ2-3|NA|NA|12
TGCGCCAGCAGCTTTGACGTGGATACGCAGTATTTT
CASSFDVDTQYF
>TRBV6-1|TRBJ2-1|NA|NA|10
TGTGCCAGCAGTGACAGGTACCAGTTCTTC
CASSDRYQFF
>TRBV3-1|TRBJ2-1|NA|NA|14
TGTGGCAGCAGCCAAGTGGGGCTTACGACCGAGCAGTTCTTC
CGSSQVGLTTEQFF
>TRBV6-2/TRBV6-3|TRBJ2-2|NA|NA|12
TGTGCCAGCAGTTATGTGTGGGAAGAGCTGTTTTTT
CASSYVWEELFF
>TRBV10-2|TRBJ1-4|few|NA|15
TGCGCCAGCAGGCCGAACAGGGTTGGCCATGAAAAACTGTTTTTT
CASRPNRVGHEKLFF
>TRBV12-3/TRBV12-4|TRBJ2-5|NA|NA|16
TGTGCCAGCAGCCCATTACCGGGGCAGAATCAAGAGACCCAGTACTTC
CASSPLPGQNQETQYF
>TRBV4-2|TRBJ2-2|many|NA|13
TGTGCCAGCAGCCACCAAGCCGGCGGGGAGCTGTTTTTT
CASSHQAGGELFF
>TRBV12-3/TRBV12-4|TRBJ2-3|NA|NA|16
TGTGCCAGCAGCTGGCAAGGGCTAGCAGGGACAGATACGCAGTATTTT
CASSWQGLAGTDTQYF
>TRBV5-1|TRBJ1-2|few|TRBD1|17
TGCGCCAGCAGCTTGGTAAAGCAGGGGGCGAGTTTTCGCGGCTACACCTTC
CASSLVKQGASFRGYTF
>TRBV20-1|TRBJ2-7|many|NA|13
TGCAGTGCTAGTTCCCACAACAGCTACGAGCAGTACTTC
CSASSHNSYEQYF
>TRBV24-1|TRBJ2-1|NA|TRBD1|15
TGTGCCACCAGTGATGACGGGACAGGGAAGAATGAGCAGTTCTTC
CATSDDGTGKNEQFF
>TRBV9|TRBJ2-1|NA|TRBD1|15
TGTGCCAGCAGCCCCAGGGGACAGGGCTTCCATGAGCAGTTCTTC
CASSPRGQGFHEQFF
>TRBV4-1|TRBJ2-4|many|NA|15
TGCGCCAGCAGCCAAGACCGGGGAGTCAAAAACATTCAGTACTTC
CASSQDRGVKNIQYF
>TRBV13|TRBJ2-3|NA|NA|13
TGTGCCGCCCAGGACAGTTACACAGATACGCAGTATTTT
CAAQDSYTDTQYF
>TRBV5-1|TRBJ1-3|NA|NA|15
TGCGCCAGCAGCTTAACCAGGGGAAGTGGAAACACCATATATTTT
CASSLTRGSGNTIYF
>TRBV5-1|TRBJ1-2|NA|NA|17
TGCGCCAGCAGCTTGGGAGGGAATAGCCATCCTAACTATGGCTACACCTTC
CASSLGGNSHPNYGYTF
>TRBV7-6|TRBJ2-6|NA|NA|15
TGTGCCAGCAGTCCCCCCGTCTCTGGGGCCAACGTCCTGACTTTC
CASSPPVSGANVLTF
>TRBV7-3|TRBJ2-1|many|TRBD1|15
TGTGCCAGCAGCTCCCGACAGGGGAATGGGTATGAGCAGTTCTTC
CASSSRQGNGYEQFF
>TRBV7-3|TRBJ2-6|few|NA|17
TGTGCCAGCAGCTTAGTACCCCTCCTCTCTGGGGCCAACGTCCTGACTTTC
CASSLVPLLSGANVLTF
>TRBV29-1|TRBJ2-3|few|NA|15
TGCAGCGCCGGGACTCCTTCGGCCAGCACAGATACGCAGTATTTT
CSAGTPSASTDTQYF
>TRBV7-3|TRBJ2-6|NA|TRBD1|18
TGTGCCAGCAGCCCCCGGACAGGGGGCGCTTCTGGGGCCAACGTCCTGACTTTC
CASSPRTGGASGANVLTF
>TRBV28|TRBJ1-1|few|NA|14
TGTGCCAGCAGTAACCGCCCAGGTCACACTGAAGCTTTCTTT
CASSNRPGHTEAFF
>TRBV12-3/TRBV12-4|TRBJ1-5|NA|NA|15
TGTGCCAGCAGTTTATCATGGACAAACAATCAGCCCCAGCATTTT
CASSLSWTNNQPQHF
>TRBV5-5|TRBJ2-3|few|NA|16
TGTGCCAGCAGCCCCCCTGGCGCATCCTTCACAGATACGCAGTATTTT
CASSPPGASFTDTQYF
>TRBV7-2|TRBJ1-3|NA|NA|17
TGTGCCAGCAGCCCAATGGTGCGGGGTATCTCTGGAAACACCATATATTTT
CASSPMVRGISGNTIYF
>TRBV6-1|TRBJ1-1|NA|TRBD1|21
TGTGCCAGCAGTGAGCTTGTAAGGACAGGGGCGTCAAAATTAATGAACACTGAAGCTTTCTTT
CASSELVRTGASKLMNTEAFF
>TRBV2|TRBJ2-1|few|NA|14
TGTGCCAGCTGGGGCCTCTGGTCCTACAATGAGCAGTTCTTC
CASWGLWSYNEQFF
>TRBV7-8|TRBJ2-3|few|TRBD2|14
TGTGCCAGCAGCGCCTTTTCAGCGGGGGATACGCAGTATTTT
CASSAFSAGDTQYF
>TRBV6-1|TRBJ1-2|few|TRBD1|16
TGTGCCAGCAGTGAACCATACAAGGACAGGGGGAAAGGCTACACCTTC
CASSEPYKDRGKGYTF
>TRBV5-1|TRBJ2-6|NA|NA|17
TGCGCCAGCAGCTTTCGACCAGTGAGCTCTGGGGCCAACGTCCTGACTTTC
CASSFRPVSSGANVLTF
>TRBV2|TRBJ2-1|NA|TRBD2|15
TGTGCCAGCAGTGATAAGGGACTACCCTACAATGAGCAGTTCTTC
CASSDKGLPYNEQFF
>TRBV20-1|TRBJ2-3|NA|TRBD1|15
TGCAGTGCTACGAACAGGGGACGAGGGGCAGATACGCAGTATTTT
CSATNRGRGADTQYF
>TRBV5-6|TRBJ1-2|few|TRBD1|16
TGTGCCAGCAGCTTCGGAATGACAGGGCGAAGCTATGGCTACACCTTC
CASSFGMTGRSYGYTF
>TRBV3-1|TRBJ2-5|NA|NA|15
TGTGCCAGCAGCCAACGCGGAACAGGGTCGGAGACCCAGTACTTC
CASSQRGTGSETQYF
>TRBV20-1|TRBJ1-1|few|NA|12
TGCAGTGCTGGACAGCTTGGGGCTGAAGCTTTCTTT
CSAGQLGAEAFF
>TRBV15|TRBJ2-2|many|NA|14
TGTGCCACCAGAGGGACACTTAACACCGGGGAGCTGTTTTTT
CATRGTLNTGELFF
>TRBV5-1|TRBJ2-2|few|TRBD1|17
TGCGCCAGCAGCTCCTTACCGGGACAGGCGAACACCGGGGAGCTGTTTTTT
CASSSLPGQANTGELFF
>TRBV20-1|TRBJ1-1|NA|TRBD1|15
TGCAGTGCTAGAGATCAGCACAGGGGAATTCCTGAAGCTTTCTTT
CSARDQHRGIPEAFF
>TRBV5-1|TRBJ2-3|NA|NA|14
TGCGCCAGCAGGCTGGCCCCCGGGTCAGATACGCAGTATTTT
CASRLAPGSDTQYF
>TRBV11-1|TRBJ2-4|NA|NA|18
TGTGCCAGCAGTCACCCCCGAGGGGACCCCGTAGCCAAAAACATTCAGTACTTC
CASSHPRGDPVAKNIQYF
>TRBV20-1|TRBJ2-1|NA|NA|15
TGCAGTGCTAGATCGGGGGCGGGGTCCTACAATGAGCAGTTCTTC
CSARSGAGSYNEQFF
>TRBV23-1|TRBJ1-2|few|TRBD1|17
TGCGCCAGCAGTCAATCAGTCTGGGGACAGCCTAACTATGGCTACACCTTC
CASSQSVWGQPNYGYTF
>TRBV7-9|TRBJ2-3|many|NA|15
TGTGCCAGCAGCTTAGCGGAGATAAGCACAGATACGCAGTATTTT
CASSLAEISTDTQYF
>TRBV7-8|TRBJ1-4|NA|NA|17
TGTGCCAGCAGCTTAGCGGAGGAAGGAGCTACTAATGAAAAACTGTTTTTT
CASSLAEEGATNEKLFF
>TRBV6-1|TRBJ1-6|few|NA|14
TGTGCCAGCAGAACCTGGGACGGCTTTAGGCCCCTCCACTTT
CASRTWDGFRPLHF
>TRBV30|TRBJ2-5|NA|NA|14
TGTGCCTGGAGTTTCTACAGCCTCCAAGAGACCCAGTACTTC
CAWSFYSLQETQYF